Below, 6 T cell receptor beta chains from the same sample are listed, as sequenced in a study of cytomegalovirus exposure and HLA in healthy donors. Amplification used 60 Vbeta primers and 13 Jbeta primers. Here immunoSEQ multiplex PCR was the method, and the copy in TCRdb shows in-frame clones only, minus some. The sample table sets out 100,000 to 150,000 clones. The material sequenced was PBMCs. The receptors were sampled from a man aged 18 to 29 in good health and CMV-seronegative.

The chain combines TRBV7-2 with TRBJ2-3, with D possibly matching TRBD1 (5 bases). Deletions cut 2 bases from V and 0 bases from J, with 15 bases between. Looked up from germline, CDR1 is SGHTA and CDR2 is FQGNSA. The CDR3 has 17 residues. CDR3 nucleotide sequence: TGTGCCAGCAGCTTACTTAGGAGACAGCCTAGCACAGATACGCAGTATTTT. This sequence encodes CASSLLRRQPSTDTQYF.

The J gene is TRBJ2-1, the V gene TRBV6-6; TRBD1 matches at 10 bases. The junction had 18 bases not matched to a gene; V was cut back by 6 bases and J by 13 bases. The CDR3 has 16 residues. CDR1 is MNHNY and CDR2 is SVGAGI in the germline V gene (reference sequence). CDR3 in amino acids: CASSAPGGQGRIGQFF. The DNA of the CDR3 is TGTGCCAGCAGCGCACCTGGGGGACAGGGGCGTATCGGACAGTTCTTC.

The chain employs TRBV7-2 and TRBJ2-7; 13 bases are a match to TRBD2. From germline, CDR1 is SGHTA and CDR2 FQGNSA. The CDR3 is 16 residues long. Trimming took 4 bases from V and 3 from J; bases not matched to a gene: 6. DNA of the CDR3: TGTGCCAGCAGCTCCCGGACTAGCGGGAGTATCTACGAGCAGTACTTC. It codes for CASSSRTSGSIYEQYF.

CDR3 sequence reads: CAWSTRNYQPQHF. The CDR3 coding sequence is TGTGCCTGGAGTACCCGAAACTATCAGCCCCAGCATTTT. The rearrangement joins TRBV30 to TRBJ1-5; no clear D gene. Per the germline V gene, CDR1 is GTSNPN and CDR2 is SVGIG (reference sequence). This CDR3 comprises 13 residues. The ends were cut back, 2 bases at V and 5 bases at J, with 10 bases in the middle.

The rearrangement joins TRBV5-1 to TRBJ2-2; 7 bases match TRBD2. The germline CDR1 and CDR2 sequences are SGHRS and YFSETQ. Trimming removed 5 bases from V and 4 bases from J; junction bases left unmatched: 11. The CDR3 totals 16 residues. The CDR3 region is CASSWEGVIGTGELFF. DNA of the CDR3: TGCGCCAGCAGTTGGGAGGGCGTAATTGGCACCGGGGAGCTGTTTTTT.

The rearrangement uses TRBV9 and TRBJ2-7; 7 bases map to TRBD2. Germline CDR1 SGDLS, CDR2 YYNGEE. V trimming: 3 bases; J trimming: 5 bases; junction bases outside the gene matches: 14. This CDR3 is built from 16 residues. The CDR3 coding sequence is TGTGCCAGCAGCGCGAAGCGGGACCCAAGGCATCACGAGCAGTACTTC. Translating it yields CASSAKRDPRHHEQYF.